Shown below are 26 T cell receptor beta chains from a single sample sequenced in a study of cytomegalovirus exposure and HLA in healthy donors. The PCR was carried out with 60 Vbeta primers and 13 Jbeta primers. The table came from immunoSEQ multiplex PCR; TCRdb's copy has only in-frame clones and leaves some out. The sample shows some 180,000 clones, about 83% of them seen only once. The material sequenced was PBMCs. These receptors were taken from a female donor in good health and CMV-seronegative.

J is TRBJ1-2 and V is TRBV10-3; 8 bases map to TRBD1. CDR1 and CDR2 (germline): ENHRY, SYGVKD. With 9 bases clipped from V and 4 bases from J, the junction kept 1 base outside the gene matches. The CDR3 is 11 residues long. CDR3 region: CAIGQGYGYTF. The CDR3 nucleotides are TGTGCCATAGGACAGGGCTATGGCTACACCTTC.

The chain carries TRBV7-8 and TRBJ1-3, with D possibly TRBD1 on 6 matching bases. The CDR3 covers 16 residues. Germline lookup yields CDR1 SGHVS and CDR2 FQNEAQ. V lost 4 bases to trimming and J lost 0 bases, with 13 bases between them. The CDR3 loop reads CASSYGQINSGNTIYF. The DNA of the CDR3 is TGTGCCAGCAGCTACGGACAGATTAACTCTGGAAACACCATATATTTT.

This sequence joins TRBV4-2 and TRBJ2-7; D gene unclear. V gave up 3 bases and J gave up 4 bases, with 7 bases separating them. Germline assignment: CDR1 LGHNA and CDR2 YNFKEQ. CDR3 size: 12 residues. In DNA form, the CDR3 reads TGTGCCAGCAGCCAGCCCGGGTACGAGCAGTACTTC. This encodes CASSQPGYEQYF.

DNA for the CDR3: TGTGCCATCAGTGGCCCGGGGGGACAGGGAGGCGAGCAGTACTTC. Its protein is CAISGPGGQGGEQYF. The chain recombines TRBV10-3 with TRBJ2-7, with 9 bases lining up with TRBD1. V was clipped by 4 bases and J by 6 bases; unmatched bases: 10. In germline, CDR1 is ENHRY, CDR2 SYGVKD. The CDR3 loop spans 15 amino acids.

V usage is TRBV5-6 and J usage is TRBJ1-2; D might be TRBD1 (5 bases). Germline V CDR1 and CDR2: SGHDT, YYEEEE. The CDR3 is 15 amino acids. Trimming cost V 3 bases and J 8 bases, with 20 bases left between them. CDR3 amino acids: CASSSLGPGMNGYTF. Here the CDR3 DNA reads TGTGCCAGCAGCTCCCTAGGACCAGGGATGAACGGCTACACCTTC.

As concerns this clone: The junction does not match germline at one end; this may be a read error. The V call is TRBV7-9, the J call TRBJ2-2, with TRBD1 as a possible D gene (5 bases). Per the germline V gene, CDR1 is SEHNR and CDR2 is FQNEAQ (reference sequence). This CDR3 has 16 residues. The CDR3 sequence is CSSRSPPRENTGELFF. The CDR3 bases are TGTTCCAGCAGATCCCCCCCCAGGGAGAACACCGGGGAGCTGTTTTTT.

The chain uses TRBV19 and TRBJ1-5, with D maybe TRBD1 (6 bases). Germline lookup yields CDR1 LNHDA and CDR2 SQIVND (reference sequence). Deletions cut 1 base from V and 1 base from J, with 11 bases between. The CDR3 covers 16 residues. For the CDR3, the DNA is TGTGCCAGTAGTATAGCAGGCAGGGGAAGCAATCAGCCCCAGCATTTT. This encodes CASSIAGRGSNQPQHF.

The V call is TRBV2, the J call TRBJ2-5; D may be TRBD1 (5 bases). Germline CDR1 is SNHLY and CDR2 is FYNNEI. The V gene lost 4 bases and the J gene lost 0 bases, with 9 bases spanning the gap. The length of the CDR3 is 14 residues. This CDR3 reads CASSGQTYQETQYF. CDR3 coding DNA: TGTGCCAGCAGTGGACAGACGTACCAAGAGACCCAGTACTTC. The variable domain in full, completed from reference TRBV2 and TRBJ2-5, reads EPEVTQTPSHQVTQMGQEVILRCVPISNHLYFYWYRQILGQKVEFLVSFYNNEISEKSEIFDDQFSVERPDGSNFTLKIRSTKLEDSAMYFCASSGQTYQETQYFGPGTRLLVL.

This clone has only a few counts. This CDR3 is CASSQAIRWAGEGTGELFF. DNA for the CDR3: TGTGCCAGCAGCCAAGCAATTAGGTGGGCGGGAGAAGGTACCGGGGAGCTGTTTTTT. This rearrangement joins TRBV4-2 to TRBJ2-2, with 7 bases aligning to TRBD2. V trimming: 1 base; J trimming: 5 bases; junction bases outside the gene matches: 16. The germline CDR1 and CDR2 sequences are LGHNA and YNFKEQ. The CDR3 covers 19 residues.

The J gene is TRBJ2-2, the V gene TRBV5-4, with D tentatively TRBD1 (5 bases). V lost 0 bases and J 5 bases, leaving 14 bases between the germline ends. Looked up from germline, CDR1 is SGHNT and CDR2 is YYREEE (reference sequence). This CDR3 has 16 residues. CDR3 residues: CASSLAHQGVTGELFF. In DNA, the CDR3 is TGTGCCAGCAGCTTGGCGCATCAAGGGGTAACCGGGGAGCTGTTTTTT.

This clone has a handful of counts. The rearrangement uses TRBV11-2 and TRBJ1-6; 11 positions agree with TRBD1. The CDR3 is 12 amino acids. J gave up 13 bases and V 6 bases, and 2 bases lay outside the gene matches. CDR1 is SGHAT and CDR2 is FQNNGV in the germline V gene. CDR3 DNA sequence: TGTGCCAGCAGATGGACAGGGGGCCCCCTCCACTTT. Residues: CASRWTGGPLHF. Full variable domain (remainder filled in from reference TRBV11-2 and TRBJ1-6): EAGVAQSPRYKIIEKRQSVAFWCNPISGHATLYWYQQILGQGPKLLIQFQNNGVVDDSQLPKDRFSAERLKGVDSTLKIQPAKLEDSAVYLCASRWTGGPLHFGNGTRLTVT.

The chain has TRBV2 and TRBJ1-2, with 8 bases matching TRBD1. The CDR3 covers 14 residues. Germline loops: CDR1 SNHLY, CDR2 FYNNEI. V trimming: 3 bases; J trimming: 5 bases; junction bases outside the gene matches: 5. The CDR3 loop reads CASSESTGVYGYTF. DNA for the CDR3: TGTGCCAGCAGTGAGTCGACAGGGGTGTATGGCTACACCTTC.

This chain connects TRBV2 to TRBJ1-6, with 7 bases that match TRBD1. The CDR3 extends over 14 amino acids. Germline CDR1 and CDR2: SNHLY and FYNNEI. Losses at the gene ends were 7 bases for V and 6 bases for J; bases not matched to a gene: 6. The CDR3 loop reads CASTTQGSNSPLHF. CDR3 sequence (DNA): TGTGCCAGCACCACACAGGGGAGTAATTCACCCCTCCACTTT.

The rearrangement uses TRBV29-1 and TRBJ2-3; 7 bases line up with TRBD2. V was pared by 5 bases and J by 2 bases, with 4 bases of the junction left unmatched. This CDR3 comprises 13 residues. In germline, CDR1 is SQVTM, CDR2 ANQGSEA. CDR3 sequence reads: CSVKRDATDTQYF. The CDR3, as DNA: TGCAGCGTTAAGCGGGACGCCACAGATACGCAGTATTTT.

This clone has a handful of counts. The V call is TRBV9, the J call TRBJ2-1; TRBD2 aligns across 12 bases. The CDR3 covers 14 residues. Germline-derived CDR1 and CDR2 are SGDLS and YYNGEE. V was pared by 3 bases and J by 6 bases, with 1 base of the junction left unmatched. CDR3 sequence reads: CASSASGRANEQFF. CDR3 sequence (DNA): TGTGCCAGCAGCGCTAGCGGGAGGGCCAATGAGCAGTTCTTC.

CDR3 sequence (DNA): TGTGCCAGCACCGCAGGGACAGGCACAGATACGCAGTATTTT. It encodes CASTAGTGTDTQYF. The chain employs TRBV7-9 and TRBJ2-3; 7 bases are a match to TRBD1. Germline V lookup: CDR1 SEHNR, CDR2 FQNEAQ (reference sequence). CDR3 length: 14 amino acids. J gave up 1 base and V 7 bases, and 5 bases lay outside the gene matches.

In the case of this clone: Other DNA sequences of this sample code for an identical CDR3. The J gene is TRBJ1-1, the V gene TRBV5-4, with TRBD1 matching 8 bases. The CDR3 spans 14 residues. Germline CDR1 and CDR2: SGHNT and YYREEE (reference sequence). V lost 4 bases and J lost 1; bases outside the gene matches: 3. The CDR3 sequence: CASSRGQGNTEAFF. CDR3 DNA: TGTGCCAGCAGCCGAGGACAGGGGAACACTGAAGCTTTCTTT.

CDR3: CASSLGWESPYEQYF. CDR3 DNA: TGTGCCAGCAGCCTGGGTTGGGAGTCCCCCTACGAGCAGTACTTC. The chain recombines TRBV27 with TRBJ2-7, with D perhaps matching TRBD2 (5 bases). Trimming took 6 bases from V and 2 from J, leaving 17 bases between them. The CDR3 consists of 15 residues. Germline V gives CDR1 MNHEY, CDR2 SMNVEV (reference sequence).

The chain links TRBV27 to TRBJ1-6, with TRBD1 matching over 7 bases. Germline trimming cut 5 bases from V and 9 bases from J; bases unmatched to any gene: 13. Germline V CDR1 and CDR2: MNHEY, SMNVEV (reference sequence). The CDR3 runs to 16 residues. This CDR3 reads CASSIPFTGEGSPLHF. CDR3 coding DNA: TGTGCCAGCAGTATTCCCTTTACAGGGGAAGGTTCACCCCTCCACTTT.

The count of this clone is one. The J gene is TRBJ2-7, the V gene TRBV10-3; perhaps TRBD1 as D (6 bases). V was shortened by 10 bases and J by 3 bases, with 10 bases between the two germline ends. Germline V gene lookup returns CDR1 ENHRY and CDR2 SYGVKD. The CDR3 totals 11 residues. In nucleotides, the CDR3 is TGTGCCACCACAGGGAACTACGAGCAGTACTTC. It codes for CATTGNYEQYF.

The CDR3 region has the DNA TGTGCCACCAGCACAGGTTTTGGGCACACCGGGGAGCTGTTTTTT. The encoded protein is CATSTGFGHTGELFF. The chain recombines TRBV15 with TRBJ2-2; D is unclear. Germline V CDR1 and CDR2: LNHNV, YYDKDF (reference sequence). V was trimmed by 4 bases and J by 3 bases, leaving 12 bases between them. This CDR3 has 15 residues.

The gene calls are TRBV5-4 and TRBJ2-2; 8 positions match TRBD1. The CDR3 runs to 15 residues. Losses at the gene ends were 4 bases for V and 6 bases for J; bases not matched to a gene: 8. The germline V gene has CDR1 SGHNT and CDR2 YYREEE (reference sequence). CDR3 amino acids: CASSRDRQLAGELFF. The CDR3 DNA follows: TGTGCCAGCAGCCGGGACAGGCAACTCGCCGGGGAGCTGTTTTTT.

This chain connects TRBV6-5 to TRBJ2-5, with D perhaps TRBD2 (5 bases). Per the germline V gene, CDR1 is MNHEY and CDR2 is SVGAGI. This CDR3 comprises 12 residues. V was cut by 8 bases and J by 5 bases, with 12 bases left in between. CDR3 sequence: CASGSPGETQYF. The CDR3, as DNA: TGTGCCAGCGGGTCCCCGGGGGAGACCCAGTACTTC.

V and J are TRBV6-4 and TRBJ2-1; D might be TRBD1 (5 bases). The CDR3 totals 15 residues. V lost 0 bases to trimming and J lost 5 bases, with 11 bases between them. Germline V gene lookup returns CDR1 MRHNA and CDR2 SNTAGT. The CDR3 DNA sequence: TGTGCCAGCAGTGACTCGGTTAAGGGGAACAATGAGCAGTTCTTC. Protein: CASSDSVKGNNEQFF.

This clone occurred once. This chain links TRBV7-9 with TRBJ2-1, with a weak D call TRBD2 (5 bases). The CDR3 is 12 residues long. Germline V gene data show CDR1 as SEHNR and CDR2 as FQNEAQ (reference sequence). Trimming shortened V by 5 bases and J by 10 bases, and 12 bases separated the two germline ends. The CDR3 here is CASSPRGREQFF. CDR3 bases: TGTGCCAGCAGCCCACGGGGAAGGGAGCAGTTCTTC.

This sequence joins TRBV7-2 and TRBJ1-3; D might be TRBD1 (6 bases). Per germline, CDR1 SGHTA and CDR2 FQGNSA. The V end was cut by 1 base, the J end by 5 bases, with 12 bases between. The CDR3 runs 15 residues. CDR3 sequence: CASSLVPGHRNTIYF. Written as DNA, the CDR3 is TGTGCCAGCAGCTTAGTACCGGGACACAGAAACACCATATATTTT.